The subject of this entry is one T cell receptor (beta chain). The target antigen is unknown. TCR beta sequences were obtained from blood CD8+ and CD4+ T cells. Bulk CD8+ and CD4+ cells came from magnetic negative isolation; CD8+ TEMRA by FACS. The sample originates from a study of CD8 T cells in Susac syndrome. Trimming cost V 2 bases and J 2 bases, with 12 bases left between them. The CDR3 is 16 amino acids. Germline V gene data show CDR1 as ENHRY and CDR2 as SYGVKD. Study-wide results and caveats: It was acknowledged by the study that relatively few individuals were included in its TCR sequencing and HLA analysis.

Reverse transcription of about 0.5 to 1 ug RNA was carried out with random hexamers. Coverage of TCR beta CDR3 amplification by immunoSEQ multiplex PCR extended to 54 Vbeta and 13 Jbeta. Using its own MiXCR run on the immunoSEQ multiplex PCR reads, TCRdb lists one record per CDR3 protein. Here the sample spans approximately 150,000 distinct CDR3 sequences, 80% to 95% being singletons. The receptor was isolated from a human donor with multiple sclerosis. Material: CD4+ T cells from PBMCs. The rearrangement links TRBV10-3 to TRBJ2-2; D uncertain. The CDR3 nucleotides are TGTGCCATCAGTGAGGGACCGGGCCTAAACACCGGGGAGCTGTTTTTT. It codes for CAISEGPGLNTGELFF.